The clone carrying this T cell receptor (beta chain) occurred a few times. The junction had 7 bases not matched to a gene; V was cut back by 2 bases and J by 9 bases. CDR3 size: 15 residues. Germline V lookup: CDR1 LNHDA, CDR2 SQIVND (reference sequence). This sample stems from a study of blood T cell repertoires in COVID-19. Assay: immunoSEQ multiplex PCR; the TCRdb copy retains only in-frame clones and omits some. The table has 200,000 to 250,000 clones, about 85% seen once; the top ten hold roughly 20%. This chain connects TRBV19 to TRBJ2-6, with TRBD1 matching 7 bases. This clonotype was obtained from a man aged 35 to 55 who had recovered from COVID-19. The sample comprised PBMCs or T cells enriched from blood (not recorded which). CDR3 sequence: CASSIPGQSLNVLTF. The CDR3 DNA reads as TGTGCCAGTAGTATACCGGGACAGAGCCTCAACGTCCTGACTTTC.